This is a list of T cell receptor beta chains from one sample in a study of chemoradiotherapy in HPV16-positive cancers. Assay used: immunoSEQ multiplex PCR; TCRdb lists only in-frame clones, some missing. The data hold some 22,000 clones, with over 75% observed a single time. The sample here was blood, taken from a patient who underwent chemoradiotherapy. These receptors were obtained from a human donor with HPV-associated anogenital cancer. CDR3s include the opening cysteine and the closing phenylalanine or tryptophan. The D gene is left open where the match is weak.

v_gene	d_gene	j_gene	CDR3aa
TRBV27	.	TRBJ2-1	CASSRGPEGGEQFF
TRBV7-9	.	TRBJ1-1	CASTTGANTEAFF
TRBV14	.	TRBJ2-7	CASSQVGSYEQYF
TRBV7-2	TRBD1	TRBJ2-1	CASSIAPGQGFEQFF
TRBV12-5	.	TRBJ2-1	CASGLGGSYNEQFF
TRBV5-6	.	TRBJ2-1	CASTSDGSSYNEQFF
TRBV19	TRBD1	TRBJ1-5	CASSIDKGAGQPQHF
TRBV6-5	.	TRBJ1-5	CASSYSRDTNQPQHF
TRBV11-2	.	TRBJ1-1	CASSLTGTMNTEAFF
TRBV2	TRBD1	TRBJ1-2	CASRGQENYGYTF
TRBV27	.	TRBJ2-6	CASSPLAGANVLTF
TRBV7-2	TRBD2	TRBJ2-7	CASTGRRAGPYEQYF
TRBV5-1	TRBD1	TRBJ1-4	CASSGGDSATNEKLFF
TRBV19	.	TRBJ2-7	CASSSRTGSSYEQYF
TRBV9	.	TRBJ1-2	CASSRGAGDGYTF
TRBV7-2	.	TRBJ1-5	CASSSPDIRNQPQHF
TRBV7-2	TRBD2	TRBJ2-3	CASSVLGLAGGAQYF
TRBV4-3	TRBD2	TRBJ2-7	CASSLSLAGEIAYEQYF
TRBV19	.	TRBJ2-5	CASSPRQGSETQYF
TRBV27	TRBD1	TRBJ2-1	CASSPPTGISSYNEQFF
TRBV7-9	.	TRBJ1-1	CASSPDVAGANTEAFF
TRBV27	.	TRBJ2-1	CASTKTAGSSYNEQFF
TRBV7-2	.	TRBJ1-2	CASSLAGGLEYGYTF
TRBV29-1	.	TRBJ1-5	CSVVTGSSQPQHF
TRBV6-4	TRBD2	TRBJ2-5	CASSGEAGGGETQYF
TRBV7-6	.	TRBJ2-6	CASSRGYSGANVLTF
TRBV6-1	TRBD1	TRBJ2-5	CASRGWTGLKETQYF
TRBV6-5	.	TRBJ1-4	CASSLDGTTNEKLFF
TRBV6-1	TRBD1	TRBJ2-5	CASKPGQGSETQYF
TRBV29-1	.	TRBJ1-2	CSVSGTFGYTF
TRBV7-9	.	TRBJ1-5	CASSLGGGYSNQPQHF
TRBV23-1	TRBD1	TRBJ1-4	CASRRGTANEKLFF
TRBV7-2	TRBD2	TRBJ2-7	CASSLMLASGSSEQYF
TRBV6-1	.	TRBJ1-6	CASSEAAYHPHSPLHF
TRBV28	TRBD1	TRBJ2-1	CASFTGTGGYNEQFF
TRBV5-1	TRBD1	TRBJ1-1	CASSLGQGYTEAFF
TRBV27	TRBD1	TRBJ2-2	CASSWGQGRSGELFF
TRBV2	.	TRBJ2-5	CASGGRETQYF
TRBV30	.	TRBJ1-6	CAWSRSDSPLHF
TRBV19	TRBD2	TRBJ2-1	CASSILRASGRRAYNEQFF